Below are 22 T cell receptor beta chains sequenced from a single sample in a study of T cell changes during pregnancy in multiple sclerosis. Libraries were prepared by immunoSEQ multiplex PCR; TCRdb keeps only in-frame clonotypes and omits some of them. The sample shows about 43,000 clones, just over 90% of them seen only once. Sequences were obtained from PBMCs (not recorded whether the cells were cultured). These receptors were collected from a female donor with multiple sclerosis, enrolled in a pregnancy study.

V usage is TRBV6-1 and J usage is TRBJ1-1, with 11 bases identical to TRBD1. Trimming cost V 7 bases and J 5 bases; bases outside gene matches: 9. The CDR3 loop spans 15 amino acids. CDR1 is MNHNS and CDR2 is SASEGT in the germline V gene. In DNA, the CDR3 is TGTGCCAGCACTCGGGACAGGGGGGGAGGGACTGAAGCTTTCTTT. Translated, it gives CASTRDRGGGTEAFF.

V and J are TRBV7-9 and TRBJ1-1, with D possibly matching TRBD1 (5 bases). V lost 5 bases and J lost 6, with 13 bases in between. The CDR3 totals 13 residues. The germline CDR1 and CDR2 sequences are SEHNR and FQNEAQ (reference sequence). Here the CDR3 DNA reads TGTGCCAGCAGCCCCGGTACGGGGCCTGAAGCTTTCTTT. Translated: CASSPGTGPEAFF.

The chain couples TRBV5-5 to TRBJ1-3, with D maybe TRBD1 (5 bases). The CDR3 has 15 residues. Germline lookup yields CDR1 SGHKS and CDR2 YYEKEE (reference sequence). Trimming took off 1 base at V and 1 base at J, with 9 bases between the two ends. The CDR3 sequence: CASSLLEGSGNTIYF. In DNA form, the CDR3 reads TGTGCCAGCAGCTTGCTGGAGGGGTCTGGAAACACCATATATTTT.

V gene TRBV19 combines with J gene TRBJ1-2; TRBD1 matches at 11 bases. CDR1 and CDR2 from the germline V gene are LNHDA and SQIVND (reference sequence). CDR3 length: 13 residues. V lost 6 bases and J lost 8; bases outside the gene matches: 5. The CDR3 DNA reads as TGTGCCAGTAGCCGGGACAGGGGGGGCGGCTACACCTTC. Translating gives CASSRDRGGGYTF.

This clone has just one count. The chain carries TRBV14 and TRBJ2-1; D is undetermined. The CDR3 runs to 16 residues. Germline CDR1 is SGHDN and CDR2 is FVKESK. V shed 0 bases and J shed 0 bases, with 9 bases lying between them. The chain's CDR3 is CASSQDYMSSYNEQFF. In nucleotides, the CDR3 is TGTGCCAGCAGCCAAGACTACATGAGCTCCTACAATGAGCAGTTCTTC.

The chain has TRBV20-1 and TRBJ1-3; D unresolved. The length of the CDR3 is 10 residues. In germline, CDR1 is DFQATT, CDR2 SNEGSKA (reference sequence). V was cut by 3 bases and J by 16 bases, with 13 bases left in between. This CDR3 reads CSASWAPGYF. Written as DNA, the CDR3 is TGCAGTGCTAGTTGGGCTCCTGGGTATTTT.

This chain connects TRBV4-3 to TRBJ1-4; a possible D gene is TRBD1 (5 bases). The V end was cut by 4 bases, the J end by 7 bases, with 13 bases between. CDR1 is LGHNA, CDR2 YSLEER, per germline. This CDR3 spans 14 amino acids. In nucleotides, the CDR3 is TGCGCCAGCAGCCGGCGCGCGGGGGGTGAAAAACTGTTTTTT. Translation gives CASSRRAGGEKLFF.

The chain is built from TRBV19 and TRBJ2-1; 14 nucleotides align to TRBD2. CDR3 length equals 17 residues. Germline loops: CDR1 LNHDA, CDR2 SQIVND (reference sequence). The ends lost 5 bases at V and 8 bases at J; junction bases unmatched: 11. CDR3 amino acids: CASSPGTSGSPRDEQFF. CDR3 coding DNA: TGTGCCAGTAGTCCTGGGACTAGCGGGAGTCCTAGGGATGAGCAGTTCTTC.

This clone occurred once. The rearrangement links TRBV7-6 to TRBJ1-5, with unresolved D. Trimming took off 1 base at V and 0 bases at J, with 7 bases between the two ends. CDR1 is SGHVS, CDR2 FNYEAQ, per germline. CDR3 length: 15 residues. The CDR3 DNA follows: TGTGCCAGCAGCTTAGGGGCAGATAGCAATCAGCCCCAGCATTTT. Protein: CASSLGADSNQPQHF.

This chain connects TRBV7-2 to TRBJ2-1; D remains ambiguous. V was pared by 5 bases and J by 10 bases, with 15 bases between. Germline CDR1 and CDR2: SGHTA and FQGNSA. This CDR3 has 13 amino acids. CDR3 in amino acids: CASSTLPAREQFF. The DNA for the CDR3 is TGTGCCAGCAGCACTCTCCCAGCGAGGGAGCAGTTCTTC.

V is TRBV16 and J is TRBJ2-1; D is uncertain. Germline CDR1 is KGHSY and CDR2 is FQNENV. The CDR3 length is 13 residues. Between the trimmed V and J ends, which lost 0 bases and 7 bases, there was a span of 7 bases. The CDR3 nucleotides read TGTGCCAGCAGCCAATCTATCGGGAATGAGCAGTTCTTC. Protein: CASSQSIGNEQFF.

The genes are TRBV28 and TRBJ2-3, with TRBD2 identical over 7 bases. Germline trimming cut 11 bases from V and 2 bases from J; bases unmatched to any gene: 16. Germline CDR1 reads MDHEN; CDR2 reads SYDVKM. The CDR3 covers 16 residues. CDR3 DNA sequence: TGTGCCTCCAGACCGCTAGCGGAACTTATCACAGATACGCAGTATTTT. It yields the protein CASRPLAELITDTQYF.

This chain connects TRBV2 to TRBJ2-7; the D call may be TRBD1 or TRBD2 (6 bases each). V was cut by 7 bases and J by 11 bases, with 24 bases left in between. CDR3 length equals 14 residues. CDR1 and CDR2 from the germline V gene are SNHLY and FYNNEI. CDR3 DNA sequence: TGTGCCAGCATCCGGTGGCTGATGGCAGGGGAGGAGTACTTC. Translating it yields CASIRWLMAGEEYF.

The chain combines TRBV5-1 with TRBJ2-2; D not certain. Trimming shortened V by 0 bases and J by 0 bases, and 6 bases separated the two germline ends. This CDR3 comprises 15 residues. CDR1 and CDR2 from the germline V gene are SGHRS and YFSETQ. CDR3 protein: CASSLGHPNTGELFF. Here the CDR3 DNA reads TGCGCCAGCAGCTTGGGACACCCGAACACCGGGGAGCTGTTTTTT. The complete variable domain, with remaining parts taken from reference TRBV5-1 and TRBJ2-2, reads KAGVTQTPRYLIKTRGQQVTLSCSPISGHRSVSWYQQTPGQGLQFLFEYFSETQRNKGNFPGRFSGRQFSNSRSEMNVSTLELGDSALYLCASSLGHPNTGELFFGEGSRLTVL.

This clone was seen a single time. The chain links TRBV5-1 to TRBJ2-7; 9 bases map to TRBD1. CDR3 size: 13 residues. V shed 5 bases, J shed 3 bases, and the junction held 3 bases outside the gene matches. Germline CDR1 reads SGHRS; CDR2 reads YFSETQ. The chain's CDR3 is CASRSTGGYEQYF. In DNA, the CDR3 is TGCGCCAGCAGATCGACAGGGGGCTACGAGCAGTACTTC.

The chain links TRBV11-3 to TRBJ1-1, with a tentative D call TRBD1 (5 bases). V lost 2 bases and J 4 bases, leaving 8 bases between the germline ends. The CDR3 is 13 amino acids. CDR1 and CDR2 from the germline V gene are SGHNT and YENEEA. In nucleotides, the CDR3 is TGTGCCAGCAGCTTAAGGGGTGGCACTGAAGCTTTCTTT. As protein: CASSLRGGTEAFF.

The chain recombines TRBV28 with TRBJ1-1; tentative D call: TRBD1 (6 bases). The CDR3 runs to 14 residues. The V gene lost 3 bases and the J gene lost 0 bases, with 8 bases spanning the gap. Germline loops: CDR1 MDHEN, CDR2 SYDVKM. The CDR3 here is CASSFRGLNTEAFF. The CDR3 region has the DNA TGTGCCAGCAGTTTCAGGGGACTGAACACTGAAGCTTTCTTT.

The V and J genes are TRBV11-3 and TRBJ2-7, with 9 positions matching TRBD1. Trimming at V came to 5 bases and at J to 5 bases, leaving 4 bases not matched to a gene. Germline-derived CDR1 and CDR2 are SGHNT and YENEEA. The CDR3 spans 13 residues. The CDR3 DNA reads TGTGCCAGCAGCGGGGGACAGGGCCACGAGCAGTACTTC. The encoded protein is CASSGGQGHEQYF.

This clone showed up just once. The chain links TRBV4-1 to TRBJ2-1; maybe TRBD2 (6 bases). Germline CDR1 is MGHRA and CDR2 is YSYEKL. The CDR3 extends over 17 amino acids. Between the trimmed V and J ends, which lost 1 base and 3 bases, there was a span of 16 bases. In nucleotides, the CDR3 is TGCGCCAGCAGCCAAGTCACCTGGGGCGGGAACTACAATGAGCAGTTCTTC. It specifies CASSQVTWGGNYNEQFF.

The CDR3 sequence is CASSVEGNGRGNEQFF. CDR3 nucleotides: TGTGCCAGCAGCGTAGAAGGGAACGGGAGAGGCAATGAGCAGTTCTTC. This chain links TRBV9 with TRBJ2-1; D may be TRBD2 (6 bases). V dropped 0 bases and J dropped 6 bases, with 16 bases sitting between them. The CDR3 extends over 16 amino acids. Germline V gene data show CDR1 as SGDLS and CDR2 as YYNGEE. Variable domain in full (rest from reference TRBV9 and TRBJ2-1): DSGVTQTPKHLITATGQRVTLRCSPRSGDLSVYWYQQSLDQGLQFLIQYYNGEERAKGNILERFSAQQFPDLHSELNLSSLELGDSALYFCASSVEGNGRGNEQFFGPGTRLTVL.

The chain combines TRBV6-5 with TRBJ2-7; D may correspond to TRBD1 or TRBD2 (5 bases each). Trimming left V 0 bases short and J 0 bases short, with 12 bases between. This CDR3 region has 16 residues. CDR1 MNHEY and CDR2 SVGAGI come from the germline V gene. CDR3 residues: CASSYSTPGSSYEQYF. The CDR3 nucleotides are TGTGCCAGCAGTTACTCGACCCCAGGGAGCTCCTACGAGCAGTACTTC.

V gene TRBV4-1 combines with J gene TRBJ2-7; D gene uncertain. The CDR3 length is 15 residues. Deletions cut 0 bases from V and 5 bases from J, with 14 bases between. Looked up from germline, CDR1 is MGHRA and CDR2 is YSYEKL. The CDR3 loop reads CASSQEGFLSHEQYF. The CDR3 DNA reads as TGCGCCAGCAGCCAAGAAGGGTTCCTAAGCCACGAGCAGTACTTC.